Listed here are 21 T cell receptor beta chains from one sample, sequenced in a study of CD8 T cells in ankylosing spondylitis. TCRdb used MiXCR to reprocess the 5' RACE reads, holding one entry per CDR3 protein. The repertoire holds 350,000 to 400,000 distinct CDR3 sequences, with 20% as singletons. Source material: blood, either unsorted or a sorted T cell fraction (not recorded which). Every receptor here comes from a male donor with ankylosing spondylitis or in good health (not recorded which).

The chain uses TRBV3-1 and TRBJ1-2, with D perhaps TRBD1 (5 bases). V was cut by 1 base and J by 6 bases, with 18 bases left in between. CDR1 and CDR2 from the germline V gene are LGHDT and YNNKEL (reference sequence). This CDR3 region has 16 residues. CDR3 region: CASSQVSGWGLHGYTF. For the CDR3, the DNA is TGTGCCAGCAGCCAAGTGTCAGGGTGGGGTTTACATGGCTACACCTTC.

This clonotype was seen more than once but under ten times. This chain connects TRBV12-3 or TRBV12-4 to TRBJ1-5; weak D call: TRBD1 (6 bases). CDR3 length: 12 residues. Trimming removed 8 bases at V and 3 bases at J, with 8 bases between. CDR3 in amino acids: CASGQPNQPQHF. The CDR3 DNA sequence: TGTGCCAGCGGACAGCCCAATCAGCCCCAGCATTTT.

This chain links TRBV6-5 with TRBJ2-7; 10 bases fit TRBD2. Per germline, CDR1 MNHEY and CDR2 SVGAGI. Unmatched junction bases numbered 6, after V lost 0 bases and J lost 1 base. This CDR3 is 17 amino acids long. CDR3 sequence: CASSYSSLAGDSYEQYF. DNA of the CDR3: TGTGCCAGCAGTTACTCGAGTCTAGCGGGGGATTCCTACGAGCAGTACTTC.

This clonotype was seen a few times. V is TRBV6-6 and J is TRBJ2-2; D is ambiguous. Germline loops: CDR1 MNHNY, CDR2 SVGAGI (reference sequence). V was shortened by 10 bases and J by 6 bases, with 12 bases between the two germline ends. The CDR3 is 12 residues long. In DNA form, the CDR3 reads TGTGCCACCGACGGTGAGCCCGGGGAGCTGTTTTTT. It codes for CATDGEPGELFF.

This clonotype was seen a handful of times. The chain uses TRBV15 and TRBJ2-7; TRBD1 is a possible D gene (5 bases). Trimming took 0 bases from V and 0 from J, leaving 9 bases between them. Germline CDR1 LNHNV, CDR2 YYDKDF (reference sequence). This CDR3 has 15 amino acids. The CDR3 nucleotides are TGTGCCACCAGCAGAGATTACAGGAGCTCCTACGAGCAGTACTTC. It yields the protein CATSRDYRSSYEQYF.

V gene TRBV6-5 combines with J gene TRBJ2-5; 10 nucleotides line up with TRBD1. J was trimmed by 2 bases and V by 0 bases; bases with no gene match: 3. In germline, CDR1 is MNHEY, CDR2 SVGAGI. The CDR3 has 16 residues. CDR3 region: CASSYSMDRGQETQYF. DNA for the CDR3: TGTGCCAGCAGTTACTCGATGGACAGGGGGCAAGAGACCCAGTACTTC.

This sequence joins TRBV20-1 and TRBJ2-7, with 9 bases identical to TRBD1. Germline CDR1 and CDR2: DFQATT and SNEGSKA (reference sequence). Losses at the gene ends were 1 base for V and 0 bases for J; bases not matched to a gene: 7. There are 16 residues in the CDR3. CDR3: CSARGRDRVDSYEQYF. The CDR3 nucleotides read TGCAGTGCTAGAGGACGGGACAGGGTAGACTCCTACGAGCAGTACTTC.

The rearrangement links TRBV3-1 to TRBJ1-1; D unresolved. The V gene's germline CDR1 is LGHDT and CDR2 YNNKEL (reference sequence). The CDR3 covers 14 residues. V was cut by 4 bases and J by 4 bases, with 13 bases left in between. CDR3 sequence (DNA): TGTGCCAGCAGCCGAGAAGGGCGCGCCACTGAAGCTTTCTTT. Protein: CASSREGRATEAFF.

This chain uses TRBV28 with TRBJ2-4, with D hard to call. This CDR3 has 14 residues. Germline V gives CDR1 MDHEN, CDR2 SYDVKM. V lost 2 bases and J lost 3, with 8 bases in between. CDR3 in DNA: TGTGCCAGCAGTTTAGGCGTGCTCAAAAACATTCAGTACTTC. This encodes CASSLGVLKNIQYF.

Only a few counts were recorded for this clonotype. In DNA form, the CDR3 reads TGTGCCAGCAGTGGTGGGGGTCAGCAAGAGACCCAGTACTTC. Translated, it gives CASSGGGQQETQYF. The chain links TRBV2 to TRBJ2-5; D tentatively reads TRBD1 or TRBD2 (5 bases each). The germline V and J ends were trimmed by 4 bases and 2 bases, with 11 bases remaining between them. This CDR3 region has 14 residues. Looked up from germline, CDR1 is SNHLY and CDR2 is FYNNEI. The full variable domain, with the rest looked up from reference TRBV2 and TRBJ2-5, is EPEVTQTPSHQVTQMGQEVILRCVPISNHLYFYWYRQILGQKVEFLVSFYNNEISEKSEIFDDQFSVERPDGSNFTLKIRSTKLEDSAMYFCASSGGGQQETQYFGPGTRLLVL.

The CDR3: CASSSLPGVPYNEQFF. DNA of the CDR3: TGTGCCAGCAGCTCCCTCCCGGGGGTGCCCTACAATGAGCAGTTCTTC. The rearrangement links TRBV7-9 to TRBJ2-1; a weak D match, TRBD2 (6 bases). The V end lost 4 bases, the J end lost 2 bases, and 15 bases lay between the germline ends. This CDR3 has 16 amino acids. Germline CDR1 and CDR2: SEHNR and FQNEAQ (reference sequence).

This chain uses TRBV4-1 with TRBJ2-1, with D perhaps TRBD1 or TRBD2 (5 bases each). Trimming removed 1 base at V and 8 bases at J, with 18 bases between. Germline loops: CDR1 MGHRA, CDR2 YSYEKL. CDR3 size: 16 residues. The CDR3 coding sequence is TGCGCCAGCAGCCAAGGCCCTGGACTCGCCAGGGATGAGCAGTTCTTC. This encodes CASSQGPGLARDEQFF.

V is TRBV11-2 and J is TRBJ2-7; 12 positions agree with TRBD1. The CDR3 loop spans 15 amino acids. Germline loops: CDR1 SGHAT, CDR2 FQNNGV. With 3 bases clipped from V and 3 bases from J, the junction kept 3 bases outside the gene matches. CDR3 nucleotides: TGTGCCAGCAGCTTGGGGGACAGGGGGCTCTACGAGCAGTACTTC. Translation gives CASSLGDRGLYEQYF.

The chain is built from TRBV4-1 and TRBJ2-7, with 9 bases identical to TRBD2. Germline lookup yields CDR1 MGHRA and CDR2 YSYEKL. Trimming took 0 bases from V and 0 from J; bases not matched to a gene: 3. The CDR3 sequence is 16 residues long. This CDR3 reads CASSQDVTSGSYEQYF. CDR3 coding DNA: TGCGCCAGCAGCCAAGACGTGACTAGCGGCTCCTACGAGCAGTACTTC.

This rearrangement joins TRBV12-3 or TRBV12-4 to TRBJ2-1, with 9 bases identical to TRBD1. Trimming cost V 3 bases and J 7 bases; bases outside gene matches: 4. This CDR3 has 14 residues. CDR3 DNA: TGTGCCAGCAGTTTTGGACAGGGGTTAAATGAGCAGTTCTTC. Translating it yields CASSFGQGLNEQFF.

This chain links TRBV4-1 with TRBJ1-5; D perhaps matches TRBD1 (5 bases). CDR1 and CDR2 from the germline V gene are MGHRA and YSYEKL. The CDR3 runs to 15 residues. The V end lost 0 bases, the J end lost 4 bases, and 10 bases lay between the germline ends. Written as DNA, the CDR3 is TGCGCCAGCAGCCAAGAGGGGACGCCTAATCAGCCCCAGCATTTT. This translates into CASSQEGTPNQPQHF.

The rearrangement uses TRBV4-1 and TRBJ2-2; maybe TRBD1 (5 bases). V lost 3 bases and J 3 bases, leaving 17 bases between the germline ends. This CDR3 comprises 17 residues. Germline-derived CDR1 and CDR2 are MGHRA and YSYEKL. The CDR3 DNA reads TGCGCCAGCAGCCAGTGGGCCCAGGGCGCTTACACCGGGGAGCTGTTTTTT. Protein product: CASSQWAQGAYTGELFF.

The V and J genes are TRBV30 and TRBJ2-7; D is unclear. V lost 1 base, J lost 0 bases, and 7 bases lay in between. The V gene's germline CDR1 is GTSNPN and CDR2 SVGIG (reference sequence). This CDR3 is 13 amino acids long. This CDR3 reads CAWSEGSSYEQYF. The CDR3 DNA is TGTGCCTGGAGTGAAGGGTCCTCCTACGAGCAGTACTTC.

The rearrangement joins TRBV29-1 to TRBJ2-7; no firm D call. The CDR3 runs 12 residues. CDR1 and CDR2 from the germline V gene are SQVTM and ANQGSEA. V lost 6 bases to trimming and J lost 7 bases, with 16 bases between them. This chain's CDR3 is CSVDDGFVEQYF. CDR3 in DNA: TGCAGCGTCGATGACGGGTTTGTGGAGCAGTACTTC.

The J gene is TRBJ2-5, the V gene TRBV5-1, with D perhaps matching TRBD2 (7 bases). The ends were cut back, 0 bases at V and 6 bases at J, with 12 bases in the middle. The germline CDR1 and CDR2 sequences are SGHRS and YFSETQ. The CDR3 contains 14 residues. CDR3 loop: CASSLDAGAKTQYF. The CDR3 bases are TGCGCCAGCAGCTTGGACGCGGGGGCGAAGACCCAGTACTTC.

This clonotype turned up a few times. The genes are TRBV7-9 and TRBJ2-7; D is perhaps TRBD1 (5 bases). V shed 4 bases and J shed 4 bases, with 11 bases lying between them. The germline gives CDR1 SEHNR, CDR2 FQNEAQ (reference sequence). CDR3 length equals 13 residues. The CDR3 nucleotides read TGTGCCAGCAGCTCAGGGATGGGGTACGAGCAGTACTTC. Its translation: CASSSGMGYEQYF.